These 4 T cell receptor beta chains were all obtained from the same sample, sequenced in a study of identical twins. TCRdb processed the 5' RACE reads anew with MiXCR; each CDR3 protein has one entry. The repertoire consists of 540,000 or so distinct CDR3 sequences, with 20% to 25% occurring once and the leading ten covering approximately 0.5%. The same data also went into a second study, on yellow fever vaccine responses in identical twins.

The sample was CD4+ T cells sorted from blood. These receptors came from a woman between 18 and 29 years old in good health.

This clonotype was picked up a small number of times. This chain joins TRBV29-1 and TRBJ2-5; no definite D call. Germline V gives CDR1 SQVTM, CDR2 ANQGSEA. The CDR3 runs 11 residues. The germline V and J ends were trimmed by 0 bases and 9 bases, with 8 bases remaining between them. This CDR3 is CSVEDPQAQYF. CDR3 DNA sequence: TGCAGCGTTGAAGATCCCCAGGCCCAGTACTTC.

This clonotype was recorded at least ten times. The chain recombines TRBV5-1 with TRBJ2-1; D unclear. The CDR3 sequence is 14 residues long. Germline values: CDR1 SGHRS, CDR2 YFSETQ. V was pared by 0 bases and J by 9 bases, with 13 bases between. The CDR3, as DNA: TGCGCCAGCAGCTTGGAAAGCCAAAGGAGTGAGCAGTTCTTC. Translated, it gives CASSLESQRSEQFF. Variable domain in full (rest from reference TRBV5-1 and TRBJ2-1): KAGVTQTPRYLIKTRGQQVTLSCSPISGHRSVSWYQQTPGQGLQFLFEYFSETQRNKGNFPGRFSGRQFSNSRSEMNVSTLELGDSALYLCASSLESQRSEQFFGPGTRLTVL.

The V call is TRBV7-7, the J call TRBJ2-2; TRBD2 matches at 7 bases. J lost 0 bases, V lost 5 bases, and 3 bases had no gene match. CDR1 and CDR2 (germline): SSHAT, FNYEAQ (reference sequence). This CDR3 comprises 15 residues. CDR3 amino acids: CASSPTSANTGELFF. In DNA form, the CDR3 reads TGTGCCAGCAGCCCAACTAGCGCGAACACCGGGGAGCTGTTTTTT.

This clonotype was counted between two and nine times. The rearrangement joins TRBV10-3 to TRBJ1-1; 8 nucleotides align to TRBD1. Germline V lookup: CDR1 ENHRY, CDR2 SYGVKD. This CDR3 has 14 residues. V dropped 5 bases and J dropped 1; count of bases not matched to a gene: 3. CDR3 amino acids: CAISPGQANTEAFF. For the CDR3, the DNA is TGTGCCATCAGTCCGGGACAGGCGAACACTGAAGCTTTCTTT.